This passage covers 9 T cell receptor beta chains from one sample sequenced in a study of spatial heterogeneity in lung cancer. Stated time point: sample taken at primary tumor resection. No antigen has been identified for these receptors. Study-level points and caveats: The study found that expanded intratumoral alpha and beta TCR counts tracked tumor mutation counts.

TCRdb analysed the 5' RACE reads with MiXCR anew, one entry per CDR3 protein. The sample has about 100,000 distinct CDR3 sequences, nearly 4.5% seen once. Sample: lung tumor tissue, taken at surgery. The receptors come from a male donor with early-stage non-small cell lung cancer.

This clonotype was picked up many times. J is TRBJ2-3 and V is TRBV5-1, with D perhaps being TRBD1 or TRBD2 (5 bases each). Trimming stripped 4 bases from V and 0 bases from J, with 18 bases between. The germline gives CDR1 SGHRS, CDR2 YFSETQ. The length of the CDR3 is 17 residues. CDR3 sequence: CASSPQPGPISTDTQYF. The CDR3 bases are TGCGCCAGCAGCCCGCAACCGGGACCGATTAGCACAGATACGCAGTATTTT.

The table lists this clonotype with many counts. The chain links TRBV6-2 or TRBV6-3 to TRBJ2-7; D gene ambiguous. CDR3 length: 14 amino acids. Trimming took 5 bases from V and 0 from J, leaving 11 bases between them. CDR1 and CDR2 from the germline V gene are MNHEY and SVGEGT. The CDR3 nucleotides are TGTGCCAGCAGTCCAACCCTACACTCCTACGAGCAGTACTTC. Amino acid sequence: CASSPTLHSYEQYF.

This clonotype was found many times. The chain links TRBV7-9 to TRBJ2-7; maybe TRBD2 (6 bases). The V end lost 5 bases, the J end lost 5 bases, and 28 bases lay between the germline ends. The CDR3 consists of 18 residues. The germline CDR1 and CDR2 sequences are SEHNR and FQNEAQ (reference sequence). The CDR3: CASSTAKGGTAGRNEQYF. The CDR3 nucleotides are TGTGCCAGCAGCACCGCTAAGGGAGGTACAGCCGGGAGAAACGAGCAGTACTTC.

At least ten counts were recorded for this clonotype. This chain uses TRBV11-2 with TRBJ1-3; no clear D. This CDR3 contains 14 residues. V gave up 1 base and J gave up 4 bases, with 8 bases separating them. From germline, CDR1 is SGHAT and CDR2 FQNNGV. CDR3 protein: CASSLGHSGNTIYF. The CDR3 coding sequence is TGTGCCAGCAGCTTAGGCCATTCCGGAAACACCATATATTTT.

This clonotype was observed many times. The CDR3 coding sequence is TGCAGTGCTAGACCTCCTGGGGACAGACCTCTGGATCAGCCCCAGCATTTT. Protein: CSARPPGDRPLDQPQHF. The V gene is TRBV20-1, the J gene TRBJ1-5, with 7 bases matching TRBD1. CDR3 size: 17 residues. J gave up 5 bases and V 2 bases, and 15 bases lay outside the gene matches. Germline V gene sequence: CDR1 DFQATT, CDR2 SNEGSKA (reference sequence).

This clonotype was seen ten or more times. This sequence joins TRBV27 and TRBJ1-1; D call uncertain. V dropped 5 bases and J dropped 3 bases, with 10 bases sitting between them. There are 13 residues in the CDR3. The germline gives CDR1 MNHEY, CDR2 SMNVEV (reference sequence). The CDR3 nucleotides read TGTGCCAGCAGTACCCCTCACGACACTGAAGCTTTCTTT. This encodes CASSTPHDTEAFF.

In this sample, this clonotype turned up a few times. CDR3 residues: CASSAPIGGFAEAFF. CDR3 coding DNA: TGTGCCAGCAGTGCGCCGATAGGGGGGTTCGCTGAAGCTTTCTTT. The rearrangement uses TRBV2 and TRBJ1-1; D possibly corresponds to TRBD1 (6 bases). The V gene's germline CDR1 is SNHLY and CDR2 FYNNEI. V was shortened by 4 bases and J by 6 bases, with 18 bases between the two germline ends. This CDR3 contains 15 residues. The entire variable domain, with the rest obtained from reference TRBV2 and TRBJ1-1, is as follows: EPEVTQTPSHQVTQMGQEVILRCVPISNHLYFYWYRQILGQKVEFLVSFYNNEISEKSEIFDDQFSVERPDGSNFTLKIRSTKLEDSAMYFCASSAPIGGFAEAFFGQGTRLTVV.

This clonotype was seen many times. The V and J genes are TRBV29-1 and TRBJ2-2; D is unclear. V was trimmed by 7 bases and J by 3 bases, leaving 9 bases between them. Germline V gives CDR1 SQVTM, CDR2 ANQGSEA. The CDR3 sequence is 12 residues long. The CDR3 region has the DNA TGCAGCGCCGGACCCCACACCGGGGAGCTGTTTTTT. It codes for CSAGPHTGELFF.

This clonotype was observed many times. V gene TRBV28 combines with J gene TRBJ2-5; D ambiguous. Trimming removed 7 bases at V and 0 bases at J, with 6 bases between. This CDR3 has 12 amino acids. In germline, CDR1 is MDHEN, CDR2 SYDVKM. Here the CDR3 reads CASKMNQETQYF. CDR3 sequence (DNA): TGTGCCAGCAAAATGAACCAAGAGACCCAGTACTTC.